The clone carrying this T cell receptor beta chain was observed a single time. The sample belongs to a study of shared T cell receptors in the human thymus. Data came from immunoSEQ multiplex PCR; TCRdb stores just in-frame clones and leaves some out. The sample carries hundreds of thousands of clones, around 87% recorded once. The V end lost 1 base, the J end lost 1 base, and 7 bases lay between the germline ends. CDR1 is LGHNA, CDR2 YNFKEQ, per germline. CDR3 length: 14 residues. These data also featured in a second study, about human thymus T cells. From that second work: Each of the donors was a healthy Finnish infant who was undergoing open corrective cardiac surgery for congenital heart defects. During corrective heart surgery, resections were taken, and the thymus tissue came from them. Apparent skewing of V and J gene usage characterized both thymic and blood repertoires. Related reports documented highly overlapping thymic repertoires among unrelated individuals.

Sequencing was performed on thymocytes. This clonotype was sampled from a boy in the first two years of life with a congenital heart defect. The rearrangement joins TRBV4-2 to TRBJ1-1; D gene uncertain. CDR3 in amino acids: CASSQAGRNTEAFF. Written as DNA, the CDR3 is TGTGCCAGCAGCCAAGCCGGTCGGAACACTGAAGCTTTCTTT.